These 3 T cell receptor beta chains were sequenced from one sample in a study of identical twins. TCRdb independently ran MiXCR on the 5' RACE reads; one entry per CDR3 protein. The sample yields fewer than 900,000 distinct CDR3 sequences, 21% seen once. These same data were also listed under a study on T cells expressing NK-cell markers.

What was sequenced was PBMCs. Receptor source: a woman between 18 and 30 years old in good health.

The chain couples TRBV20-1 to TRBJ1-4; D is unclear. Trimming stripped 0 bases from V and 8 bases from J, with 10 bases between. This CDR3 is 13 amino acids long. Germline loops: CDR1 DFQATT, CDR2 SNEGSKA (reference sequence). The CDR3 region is CSARDAGREKLFF. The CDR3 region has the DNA TGCAGTGCTAGAGACGCGGGAAGAGAAAAACTGTTTTTT.

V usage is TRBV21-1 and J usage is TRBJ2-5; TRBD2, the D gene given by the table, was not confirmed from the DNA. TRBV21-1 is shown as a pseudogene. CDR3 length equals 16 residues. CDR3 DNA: TGTGCCAGCAGCAAAGGGACTAGCGGGAGGGGAGAGACCCAGTACTTC. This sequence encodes CASSKGTSGRGETQYF.

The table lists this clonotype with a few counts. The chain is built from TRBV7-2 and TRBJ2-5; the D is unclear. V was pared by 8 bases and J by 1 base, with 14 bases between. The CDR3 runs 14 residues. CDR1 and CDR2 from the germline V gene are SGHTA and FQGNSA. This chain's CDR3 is CASEKLRAQETQYF. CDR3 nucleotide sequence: TGTGCCAGCGAAAAACTAAGAGCCCAAGAGACCCAGTACTTC.